This TCR beta chain was obtained from a study of T cell responses to AZD1222 COVID-19 vaccine. Clones were sequenced by immunoSEQ multiplex PCR, and TCRdb holds only the in-frame ones, with some missing. The table records over 100,000 clones, roughly 90% of them present only once. The clonotype originates from an adult in good health. The sequencing here drew on peripheral blood, taken on day 0 of AZD1222 vaccination.

In DNA form, the CDR3 reads TGCGCCAGCAGCTTGGGACTCGGGACCGCCGGGGATACGCAGTATTTT. Translation gives CASSLGLGTAGDTQYF. The chain links TRBV5-1 to TRBJ2-3; D tentatively fits TRBD1 or TRBD2 (5 bases each). Deletions cut 0 bases from V and 6 bases from J, with 17 bases between. The CDR3 covers 16 residues. CDR1 is SGHRS and CDR2 is YFSETQ in the germline V gene.